This TCR beta chain was identified during a study of cytomegalovirus exposure and HLA in healthy donors. As for this clone: Its target is not known.

60 Vbeta and 13 Jbeta primers were used in PCR. The method was immunoSEQ multiplex PCR; TCRdb's version includes in-frame clones alone and lacks a portion of them. Of more than 200,000 clones detected, over 75% appear once; the ten largest clones hold around 0.2%. Broader study findings: Later analysis showed TCR association rates varying by HLA locus, highest for DRB1 and lowest for HLA-C.

Germline values: CDR1 SGHAT, CDR2 FQNNGV. The CDR3 totals 13 residues. With 4 bases removed from V and 12 bases from J, the gap between germline ends came to 18 bases. The V gene is TRBV11-2, the J gene TRBJ1-1, with D perhaps matching TRBD1 (5 bases). Sequences were obtained from PBMCs. This TCR was sampled from a girl under 10 years old in good health and CMV-seronegative. The CDR3, as DNA: TGTGCCAGCAGCTACGGGTGGACAAGTAAGACTTTCTTT. Its translation is CASSYGWTSKTFF.